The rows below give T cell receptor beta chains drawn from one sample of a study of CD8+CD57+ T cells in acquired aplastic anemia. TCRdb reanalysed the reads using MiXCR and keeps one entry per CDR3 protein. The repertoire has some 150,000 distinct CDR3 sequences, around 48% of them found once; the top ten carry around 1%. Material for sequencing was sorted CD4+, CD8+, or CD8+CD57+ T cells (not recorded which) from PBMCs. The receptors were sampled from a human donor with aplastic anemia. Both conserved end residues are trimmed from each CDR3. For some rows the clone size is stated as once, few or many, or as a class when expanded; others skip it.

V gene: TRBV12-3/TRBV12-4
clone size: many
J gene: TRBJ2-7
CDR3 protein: ASSWRRRSYEQY

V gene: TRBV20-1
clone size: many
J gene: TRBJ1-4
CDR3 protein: SALPGSTNEKLF

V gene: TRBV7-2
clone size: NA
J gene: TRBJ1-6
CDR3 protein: ASSAALAGSPLH

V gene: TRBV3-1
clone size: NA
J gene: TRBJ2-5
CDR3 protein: ASSQVLAGGRETQY

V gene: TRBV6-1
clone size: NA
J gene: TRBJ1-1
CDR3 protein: ASSGVSRHTEAF

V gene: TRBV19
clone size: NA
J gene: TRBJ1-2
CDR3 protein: ASSNTGGGYGYT

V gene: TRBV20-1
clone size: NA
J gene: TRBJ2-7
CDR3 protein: SAEGFDREGEQY

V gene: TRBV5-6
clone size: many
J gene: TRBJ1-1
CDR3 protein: ASSTAGRLGTEAF

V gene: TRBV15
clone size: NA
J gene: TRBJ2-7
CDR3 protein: ATSRAVAGGVEQY

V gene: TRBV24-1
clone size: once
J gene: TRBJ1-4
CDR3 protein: ATSAGGQPFNEKLF

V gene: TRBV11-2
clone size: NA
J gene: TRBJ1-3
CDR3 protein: ASSLVPNTIY

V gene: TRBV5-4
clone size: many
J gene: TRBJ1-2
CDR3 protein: ASSSGGALGYGGYT

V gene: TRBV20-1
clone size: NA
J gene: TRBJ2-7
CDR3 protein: SSPGGSYEQY

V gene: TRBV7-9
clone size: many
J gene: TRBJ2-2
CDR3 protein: ASSLAGQPNTGELF

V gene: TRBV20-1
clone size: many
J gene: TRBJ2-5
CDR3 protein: SARGLIAGTQETQY

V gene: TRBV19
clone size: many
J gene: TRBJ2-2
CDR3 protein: ASSPFGGLRTGELF

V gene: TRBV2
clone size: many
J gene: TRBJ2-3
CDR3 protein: ATADTLRDSTDTQY

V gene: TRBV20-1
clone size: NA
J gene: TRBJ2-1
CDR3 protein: SAVRAGPSYEQF

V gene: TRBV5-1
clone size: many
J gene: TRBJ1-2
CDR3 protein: ASSREGPMYGYT

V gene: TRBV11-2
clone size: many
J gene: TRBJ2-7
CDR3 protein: ASSSTDSPPSDEQY

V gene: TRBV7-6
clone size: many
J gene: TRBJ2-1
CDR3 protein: ASSLLSVRNEQF

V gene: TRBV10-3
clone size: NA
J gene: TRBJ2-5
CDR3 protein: ASSWGQTQY

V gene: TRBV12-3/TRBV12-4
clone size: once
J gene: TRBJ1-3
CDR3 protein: AITSRTGGTGDTIY

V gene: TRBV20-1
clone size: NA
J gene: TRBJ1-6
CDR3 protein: SARRTPNSPLH

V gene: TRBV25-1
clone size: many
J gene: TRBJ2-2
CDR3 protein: ASSELGTGNTGELF

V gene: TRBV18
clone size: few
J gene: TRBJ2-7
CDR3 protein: ASSPDLGQGNLEQY

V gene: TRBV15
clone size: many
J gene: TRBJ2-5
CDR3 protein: ATSRDNSQETQY

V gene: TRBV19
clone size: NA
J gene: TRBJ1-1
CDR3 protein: ASSGPKITEAF

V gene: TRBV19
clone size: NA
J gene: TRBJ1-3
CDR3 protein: ASSIAPDTGNTIY

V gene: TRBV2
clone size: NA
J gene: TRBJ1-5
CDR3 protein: ASMRDSNQPQH

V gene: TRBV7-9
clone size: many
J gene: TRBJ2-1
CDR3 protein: ASGEGTSYNEQF

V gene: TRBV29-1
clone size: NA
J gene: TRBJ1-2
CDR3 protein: SVEALTLADEGFNYGYT

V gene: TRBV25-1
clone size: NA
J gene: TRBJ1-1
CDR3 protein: ASSEFGNTEAF

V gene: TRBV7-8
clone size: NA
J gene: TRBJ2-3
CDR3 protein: ASSSTPGLKADTQY

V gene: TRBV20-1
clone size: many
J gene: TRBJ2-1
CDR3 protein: SARFGTVYNEQF

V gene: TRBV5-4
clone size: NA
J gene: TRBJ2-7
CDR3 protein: ASSYSAVTSGELSYEQY

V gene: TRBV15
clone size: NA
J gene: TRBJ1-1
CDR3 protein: ATSRDLGQLNTEAF

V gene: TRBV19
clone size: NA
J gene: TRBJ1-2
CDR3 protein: ASSMLGVEGYS

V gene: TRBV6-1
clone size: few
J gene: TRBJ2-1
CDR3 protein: ASSEAVSHRRTKGEQF

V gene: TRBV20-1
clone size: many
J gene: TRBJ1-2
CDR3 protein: SADGQGGYT

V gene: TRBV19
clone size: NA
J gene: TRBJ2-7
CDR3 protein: ASSGPSYEQY

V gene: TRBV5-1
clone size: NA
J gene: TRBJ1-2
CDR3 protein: ASKDGDRGQVNYGYT

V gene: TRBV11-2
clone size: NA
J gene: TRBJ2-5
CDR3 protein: ASSSGTSGRWGGETQY

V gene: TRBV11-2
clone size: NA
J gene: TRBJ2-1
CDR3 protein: ASTLNRGYNEQF

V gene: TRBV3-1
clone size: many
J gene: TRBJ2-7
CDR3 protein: ASSQGAYEQY

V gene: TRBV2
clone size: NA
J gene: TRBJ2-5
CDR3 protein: ATTQGQETQY

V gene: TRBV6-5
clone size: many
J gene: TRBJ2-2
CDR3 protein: ASSWTVPNTGELF

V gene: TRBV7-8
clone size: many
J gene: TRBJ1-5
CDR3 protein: ASSLAVAGGNQPQH

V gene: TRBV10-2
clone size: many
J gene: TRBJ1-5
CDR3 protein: ASSEQGFSNQPQH

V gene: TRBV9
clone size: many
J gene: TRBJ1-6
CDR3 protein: ANSVATGNSPLH

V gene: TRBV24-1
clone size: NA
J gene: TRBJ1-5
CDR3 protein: ASLRGYRDNQPQH

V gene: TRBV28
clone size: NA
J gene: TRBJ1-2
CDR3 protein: ASSLGVAMRGYT

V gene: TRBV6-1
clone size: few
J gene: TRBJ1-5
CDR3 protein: ASIVSGARDQPQH